This T cell receptor (beta chain) was retrieved from a study of shared T cell receptors in the human thymus. Produced via immunoSEQ multiplex PCR; TCRdb's table is partial and in-frame only. The sample yields 450,000 to 650,000 clones, approximately 78% seen once. Germline values: CDR1 SGHTA, CDR2 FQGNSA. Deletions cut 5 bases from V and 3 bases from J, with 16 bases between. The CDR3 is 15 residues long. These same records also appear under a second study, on human thymus T cells.

This sequence joins TRBV7-2 and TRBJ1-2; no firm D call. The sequence derives from a boy under two years old with a congenital heart defect. Material for sequencing was thymocytes. In nucleotides, the CDR3 is TGTGCCAGCAGCCTTGACCTGGCCGGGGACTATGGCTACACCTTC. Encoded protein: CASSLDLAGDYGYTF.